The 13 T cell receptor beta chains given below trace back to one sample, sequenced in a study of T cells in Graves' hyperthyroidism and ophthalmopathy. The source material, RNA transcripts, was used to amplify TCR beta CDR3 regions. The HTBI primer set served for first-round RT-PCR of the TCR CDR3. TCRdb re-derived calls from the multiplex PCR reads in MiXCR, one entry per CDR3 protein. The table includes about 340,000 distinct CDR3 sequences, 21% detected once. Sequencing input: blood. All receptors derive from a woman in her forties or fifties with Graves' hyperthyroidism.

The CDR3 bases are TGTGCCAGCAGTTTTAGCGGGAGTGCGGAGACCCAGTACTTC. Translated, it gives CASSFSGSAETQYF. This chain uses TRBV12-3 or TRBV12-4 with TRBJ2-5; TRBD2 matches 9 bases. This CDR3 has 14 amino acids. Trimming removed 3 bases from V and 5 bases from J; junction bases left unmatched: 4.

The sample holds many counts of this clonotype. The rearrangement joins TRBV5-4 to TRBJ2-5, with unresolved D. Germline V lookup: CDR1 SGHNT, CDR2 YYREEE (reference sequence). V lost 0 bases and J lost 5, with 5 bases in between. The CDR3 totals 12 residues. CDR3 DNA: TGTGCCAGCAGCTTGGCCCCGGAGACCCAGTACTTC. It specifies CASSLAPETQYF.

The sample holds many counts of this clonotype. The chain couples TRBV2 to TRBJ1-5, with a weak D call TRBD1 (5 bases). V dropped 5 bases and J dropped 0 bases, with 11 bases sitting between them. The CDR3 covers 15 residues. Germline V lookup: CDR1 SNHLY, CDR2 FYNNEI. CDR3 nucleotide sequence: TGTGCCAGCAGTTCTGACAGAAATAGCAATCAGCCCCAGCATTTT. It translates to CASSSDRNSNQPQHF.

The chain links TRBV12-5 to TRBJ2-1; D assignment may be TRBD1 or TRBD2 (6 bases each). V lost 4 bases and J 4 bases, leaving 11 bases between the germline ends. The CDR3 is 14 residues long. The V gene's germline CDR1 is LGHNT and CDR2 FRNRAP. The CDR3 sequence: CASGWIGGYNEQFF. The DNA for the CDR3 is TGTGCTAGTGGTTGGATAGGGGGGTACAATGAGCAGTTCTTC.

In its sample, this clonotype was seen many times. The chain joins TRBV10-1 to TRBJ2-7; 9 bases map to TRBD2. Germline CDR1 WNHNN, CDR2 SYGVQD (reference sequence). The CDR3 sequence is 14 residues long. J lost 0 bases, V lost 4 bases, and 1 base had no gene match. The DNA of the CDR3 is TGCGCCAGCAGTGGAGCGGGAGGCTCCTACGAGCAGTACTTC. It specifies CASSGAGGSYEQYF.

In its sample, this clonotype was seen many times. The chain combines TRBV20-1 with TRBJ2-1; TRBD2 agrees at 11 bases. CDR3 length equals 15 residues. Germline trimming cut 1 base from V and 8 bases from J; bases unmatched to any gene: 7. CDR1 and CDR2 (germline): DFQATT, SNEGSKA (reference sequence). The chain's CDR3 is CSARVGIAGGDEQFF. The CDR3 DNA reads TGCAGTGCTAGAGTCGGGATAGCGGGGGGGGATGAGCAGTTCTTC.

A remark on this clonotype: Possible read error: a much larger clone is one base away. The chain couples TRBV20-1 to TRBJ1-3; D gene uncertain. CDR3 length equals 14 residues. Deletions cut 4 bases from V and 0 bases from J, with 10 bases between. CDR1 and CDR2 (germline): DFQATT, SNEGSKA (reference sequence). Here the CDR3 DNA reads TGCAGTGCTATTCGTAGTGGCTCTGGAAACACCATATATTTT. This sequence encodes CSAIRSGSGNTIYF.

This clonotype occurred many times. This chain links TRBV30 with TRBJ1-2; no clear D. The CDR3 loop spans 14 amino acids. CDR1 is GTSNPN, CDR2 SVGIG, per germline (reference sequence). Trimming pared 4 bases from V and 6 bases from J, leaving 18 bases between. The CDR3 sequence is CAWNFARASHGYTF. The CDR3 nucleotides are TGTGCCTGGAACTTTGCGAGAGCCTCCCATGGCTACACCTTC.

This clonotype was observed at least ten times. The J gene is TRBJ1-5, the V gene TRBV11-2; unclear D gene. This CDR3 is 14 amino acids long. Trimming left V 3 bases short and J 1 base short, with 7 bases between. Germline-derived CDR1 and CDR2 are SGHAT and FQNNGV. The CDR3 DNA reads TGTGCCAGCAGCTTCGGTTTAAGCAATCAGCCCCAGCATTTT. Its protein is CASSFGLSNQPQHF.

This clonotype occurred a few times. This sequence joins TRBV29-1 and TRBJ1-1, with 7 bases fitting TRBD1. Germline values: CDR1 SQVTM, CDR2 ANQGSEA. Trimming took 6 bases from V and 11 from J; bases not matched to a gene: 6. This CDR3 is 10 amino acids long. The CDR3 nucleotides are TGCAGCGTGATTCAGGGGGATGCTTTCTTT. Translated, it gives CSVIQGDAFF.

This clonotype was detected a few times. The V gene is TRBV4-1, the J gene TRBJ1-2; D is possibly TRBD1 (5 bases). Trimming shortened V by 1 base and J by 1 base, and 16 bases separated the two germline ends. The CDR3 totals 17 residues. Looked up from germline, CDR1 is MGHRA and CDR2 is YSYEKL. CDR3 sequence (DNA): TGCGCCAGCAGCCAAGCTGAGGGGTGGGAGGATAACTATGGCTACACCTTC. It is translated as CASSQAEGWEDNYGYTF.

There are many counts of this clonotype. The chain is built from TRBV12-3 or TRBV12-4 and TRBJ2-1; tentative D call: TRBD2 (6 bases). V was cut by 3 bases and J by 6 bases, with 6 bases left in between. The CDR3 totals 12 residues. CDR3 nucleotides: TGTGCCAGCAGTTTCGGGGGCAATGAGCAGTTCTTC. Translated, it gives CASSFGGNEQFF.

There are many counts of this clonotype. The chain recombines TRBV11-3 with TRBJ1-1; no clear D. Trimming took off 1 base at V and 0 bases at J, with 6 bases between the two ends. The germline CDR1 and CDR2 sequences are SGHNT and YENEEA. This CDR3 spans 14 amino acids. The CDR3 is CASSLGVVNTEAFF. In DNA form, the CDR3 reads TGTGCCAGCAGCTTAGGCGTCGTGAACACTGAAGCTTTCTTT.